This TCR beta chain emerged from a study of lymphopenia after photon versus proton radiotherapy. Study-level results: After lymphocyte nadir, photon-treated repertoires showed oligoclonal expansion, especially CD8+ Temra.

V lost 4 bases, J lost 3 bases, and 5 bases stayed unmatched. Germline V gene lookup returns CDR1 MGHDK and CDR2 SYGVNS. This CDR3 comprises 16 residues. The repertoire was sequenced with immunoSEQ multiplex PCR; TCRdb's copy has only in-frame clones and lacks some. Here the sample spans more than 45,000 clones, around 85% being singletons. For this clone: Its antigen remains unidentified.

The sequenced sample was peripheral blood, obtained from a patient treated with proton-based radiotherapy. The rearrangement links TRBV25-1 to TRBJ2-2, with 10 bases that match TRBD2. The sequence derives from a man aged 60 to 75 with pancreatic cancer. Here the CDR3 DNA reads TGTGCCAGCAGTGGGAGCGGGAGGGTGGACACCGGGGAGCTGTTTTTT. It translates to CASSGSGRVDTGELFF.